The count of the clone carrying this T cell receptor beta chain is one. Antigen: not known. This sample was included in a study of cytomegalovirus exposure and HLA in healthy donors. Study outcomes and limitations: Cytomegalovirus-associated status was assigned to 164 TCR beta chains.

The PCR employed 60 Vbeta primers together with 13 Jbeta primers. Under the authors' procedure: Roughly 10 million shared chains were among approximately 80 million unique TCR beta chains counted in a later analysis. Data came from immunoSEQ multiplex PCR; TCRdb stores just in-frame clones and leaves some out. Clone size and V and J calls were adopted from that table, with D and trimming inferred from the DNA. The sample has 100,000 to 150,000 clones; 77% are singletons. This CDR3 contains 16 residues. Germline lookup yields CDR1 MGHRA and CDR2 YSYEKL. Trimming at V came to 1 base and at J to 4 bases, leaving 8 bases not matched to a gene.

Sequencing was performed on PBMCs. This receptor was obtained from a human donor in good health. V is TRBV4-1 and J is TRBJ2-7; the match to TRBD1 covers 9 bases. DNA of the CDR3: TGCGCCAGCAGCCAAGTACCGGGACAGGGTGCGTACGAGCAGTACTTC. Translating it yields CASSQVPGQGAYEQYF.